The source of this T cell receptor beta chain is a study of Graves' ophthalmopathy and Graves' hyperthyroidism. V shed 2 bases and J 2 bases; nucleotides not matched to a gene: 17. The CDR3 spans 19 residues. The authors amplified TCR beta CDR3 regions, and they did so from RNA transcripts for repertoire sequencing. HTBI primers served in a first-round RT-PCR, which a second-round multiplex PCR followed. TCRdb itself ran the multiplex PCR reads through MiXCR, one entry per CDR3 protein. The top ten clones hold more than 5.5% of a sample with roughly 610,000 distinct CDR3 sequences, over 20% of them seen once. This clonotype came up many times. Its specificity is not known. General study points: Discrimination between ophthalmopathy and stable hyperthyroidism by a 13-signature model showed approximately 89% sensitivity and less than 84% specificity.

Material for sequencing was peripheral blood. The clonotype originates from a woman younger than 35 with stable Graves' hyperthyroidism. Some clones in this sample may be carry-over from other donors' samples. J is TRBJ1-1 and V is TRBV12-3 or TRBV12-4; 7 bases match TRBD1. CDR3 in amino acids: CASSLSRQGLILSNTEAFF. The CDR3 bases are TGTGCCAGCAGTTTATCCAGACAGGGTTTAATACTAAGTAACACTGAAGCTTTCTTT.